This TCR beta chain was captured in a study of cytomegalovirus exposure and HLA in healthy donors. The study's findings and limits: In a later analysis, several top co-occurrence clusters appeared linked to parvovirus B19, influenza, CMV and Epstein-Barr virus. Rare sequences made up most TCRs, while some public TCRs were found in many donors.

Notes on this clone: What it recognizes is unknown.

Losses at the gene ends were 4 bases for V and 5 bases for J; bases not matched to a gene: 10. The CDR3 is made up of 16 amino acids. Germline CDR1 reads MDHEN; CDR2 reads SYDVKM. PCR was performed using 60 Vbeta and 13 Jbeta primers. Measured with immunoSEQ multiplex PCR; TCRdb has only the in-frame clones, and not every one. The sample lists 150,000 to 200,000 clones; about two thirds were seen once. Donors sampled were nominally healthy, though unrecorded immune exposures were likely. The source of this sequence is a man aged 25 to 40 in good health and CMV-seropositive. Sequenced input: PBMCs. This chain uses TRBV28 with TRBJ2-1; TRBD2 matches 8 bases. CDR3 in amino acids: CASSSVAGRSHNEQFF. The CDR3 DNA is TGTGCCAGCAGTTCTGTAGCGGGACGTTCCCACAATGAGCAGTTCTTC. Filled out from reference TRBV28 and TRBJ2-1, the complete variable domain reads DVKVTQSSRYLVKRTGEKVFLECVQDMDHENMFWYRQDPGLGLRLIYFSYDVKMKEKGDIPEGYSVSREKKERFSLILESASTNQTSMYLCASSSVAGRSHNEQFFGPGTRLTVL.